One sample yielded the 6 T cell receptor beta chains listed below, sequenced in a study of human T cells and chemical hapten exposure. Time point meaning: patch test 3, about 24 weeks after DPC sensitization. The treatment: therapeutic diphenylcyclopropenone sensitization with weekly scalp DPC. Using its own MiXCR run on the RACE reads, TCRdb lists one record per CDR3 protein. The sample has around 200,000 distinct CDR3 sequences; around 25% are singletons. Source: whole blood, taken in connection with sensitization to the hapten diphenylcyclopropenone (DPC). These receptors were obtained from a woman aged 40 to 50 with alopecia areata. Some clones in this sample may be carry-over from other donors' samples.

The chain has TRBV5-1 and TRBJ1-1; 7 positions agree with TRBD1. Per the germline V gene, CDR1 is SGHRS and CDR2 is YFSETQ. CDR3 length equals 16 residues. Germline trimming cut 4 bases from V and 6 bases from J; bases unmatched to any gene: 15. Here the CDR3 reads CASSTDLLQGSAEAFF. The CDR3 DNA reads as TGCGCCAGCAGCACGGATCTCCTACAGGGGAGCGCTGAAGCTTTCTTT.

This clonotype was seen more than once but under ten times. J is TRBJ1-1 and V is TRBV25-1, with a weak D call TRBD1 (6 bases). CDR1 and CDR2 from the germline V gene are MGHDK and SYGVNS. V lost 4 bases to trimming and J lost 3 bases, with 12 bases between them. This CDR3 is built from 14 residues. CDR3 in DNA: TGTGCCAGCAGTGGGGACATGGGGGACACTGAAGCTTTCTTT. It is translated as CASSGDMGDTEAFF.

The chain employs TRBV5-6 and TRBJ2-2, with D unresolved. Germline V gene data show CDR1 as SGHDT and CDR2 as YYEEEE. V shed 8 bases and J shed 1 base, with 6 bases lying between them. The CDR3 has 12 amino acids. CDR3 amino acids: CASERNTGELFF. The CDR3 region has the DNA TGTGCCAGTGAGCGGAACACCGGGGAGCTGTTTTTT.

The rearrangement joins TRBV4-2 to TRBJ2-1, with D perhaps matching TRBD2 (6 bases). The germline V gene has CDR1 LGHNA and CDR2 YNFKEQ. The CDR3 sequence is 13 residues long. V lost 0 bases, J lost 14 bases, and 14 bases lay in between. The CDR3 region has the DNA TGTGCCAGCAGCCAAGATAGAGGGCGGGACGAGTTCTTC. This encodes CASSQDRGRDEFF.

This clonotype was detected only a few times. The chain combines TRBV20-1 with TRBJ2-7; no reliable D call. This CDR3 contains 13 residues. V shed 3 bases and J shed 0 bases, with 9 bases lying between them. Looked up from germline, CDR1 is DFQATT and CDR2 is SNEGSKA (reference sequence). This CDR3 reads CSASWSYSYEQYF. CDR3 nucleotide sequence: TGCAGTGCTAGTTGGTCGTACTCCTACGAGCAGTACTTC.

This clonotype was detected many times. The V and J genes are TRBV29-1 and TRBJ1-4; TRBD1 might be the D (6 bases). Germline loops: CDR1 SQVTM, CDR2 ANQGSEA. Between the trimmed V and J ends, which lost 6 bases and 4 bases, there was a span of 12 bases. The CDR3 spans 13 residues. This CDR3 is CSVSRGYNEKLFF. The DNA for the CDR3 is TGCAGCGTCTCGAGGGGGTATAATGAAAAACTGTTTTTT.